This TCR beta chain was documented in a study of human T cells and chemical hapten exposure. About the research overall: Alopecia areata, totalis and universalis patients, mostly female, were included.

TCRdb redid the calling of the RACE reads with MiXCR, one entry per CDR3 protein. The profile shows around 57,000 distinct CDR3 sequences, about 11% of them singletons. As for time point: patch test 1, 2 weeks after DPC sensitization. This sample's treatment: therapeutic diphenylcyclopropenone sensitization with weekly scalp DPC. Total RNA came from unfractionated whole blood. This clonotype was detected only a few times. The CDR3 is made up of 13 amino acids. The ends were cut back, 0 bases at V and 10 bases at J, with 11 bases in the middle. Germline V CDR1 and CDR2: SGHRS, YFSETQ. V gene TRBV5-1 combines with J gene TRBJ2-1, with unresolved D. The sample in question was whole blood, obtained in connection with sensitization to the hapten diphenylcyclopropenone (DPC). The receptor was isolated from a woman between 35 and 50 years old with alopecia areata. Some clones in this sample may be carry-over from other donors' samples. The CDR3 region has the DNA TGCGCCAGCAGCTTGGACCCGGCGCCCGAGCAGTTCTTC. It codes for CASSLDPAPEQFF.